A selection of T cell receptor beta chains follows, all from one sample in a study of cytomegalovirus exposure and HLA in healthy donors. TCRdb's copy holds only in-frame clones and misses some; the assay was immunoSEQ multiplex PCR. In the table there are about 180,000 clones, roughly 89% of which are singletons. Specimen: PBMCs. The source of these receptors is a woman aged 30 to 39 in good health and CMV-seronegative. Each CDR3 is given with its conserved first and last residue. The order of the fields is V gene, D gene, clone size, J gene, CDR3 DNA, CDR3 protein. D genes are given only for firm matches. Size is stated for part of the rows, as once, few or many counts, or as a class when the clone is expanded.

TRBV2,TRBD1,-,TRBJ1-1,TGTGCCAGCACCCGGGACAGGGGCTTTACTGAAGCTTTCTTT,CASTRDRGFTEAFF
TRBV6-5,-,-,TRBJ2-5,TGTGCCAGCAGTCCGACAACCGGAGAGACCCAGTACTTC,CASSPTTGETQYF
TRBV6-5,TRBD2,once,TRBJ2-2,TGTGCCAGCAGTTACCTAGCGGGGCCGAACACCGGGGAGCTGTTTTTT,CASSYLAGPNTGELFF
TRBV25-1,-,few,TRBJ1-2,TGTGCCAGCAGTGATGGGGGCGCTGGCTACACCTTC,CASSDGGAGYTF
TRBV11-2,TRBD1,-,TRBJ2-2,TGTGCCAGCAGCTTCGGGACAGGGAAAGCCGGGGAGCTGTTTTTT,CASSFGTGKAGELFF
TRBV7-2,-,-,TRBJ2-7,TGTGCCAGCAGCTCCCGGGACTTATCCTACGAGCAGTACTTC,CASSSRDLSYEQYF
TRBV19,-,-,TRBJ2-1,TGTGCCAGTAGTATCGACATATCAATCTACAATGAGCAGTTCTTC,CASSIDISIYNEQFF
TRBV9,TRBD1,-,TRBJ1-1,TGTGCCAGCAGCTACGGACAGGGAAACACTGAAGCTTTCTTT,CASSYGQGNTEAFF
TRBV19,TRBD1,-,TRBJ2-2,TGTGCCAGTAGTATAGTAAGGTTTCAGGGGGTGATGGCCGGGGAGCTGTTTTTT,CASSIVRFQGVMAGELFF
TRBV2,TRBD1,-,TRBJ1-5,TGTGCCAGCAGTGAAGGGTATTTGGACAGGGGCGACAGTAGCAATCAGCCCCAGCATTTT,CASSEGYLDRGDSSNQPQHF
TRBV14,TRBD2,once,TRBJ2-1,TGTGCCAGCAGCCTCACTAGCGGGGGGTACAATGAGCAGTTCTTC,CASSLTSGGYNEQFF
TRBV10-3,TRBD2,few,TRBJ2-6,TGTGCCATCAGCCCCCGGGGGGGTGGGTGGGGGGCCAACGTCCTGACTTTC,CAISPRGGGWGANVLTF
TRBV7-9,TRBD2,-,TRBJ2-5,TGTGCCAGCAGCTCCCCGGGACTAGCGGGGGGGCCTGAGACCCAGTACTTC,CASSSPGLAGGPETQYF
TRBV7-2,TRBD2,-,TRBJ2-5,TGTGCCAGCAGCTTAGGTGTGGGGCGGGGGGGAGAGACCCAGTACTTC,CASSLGVGRGGETQYF
TRBV6-1,TRBD1,-,TRBJ2-1,TGTGCCAGCAGTGAAGCGGTATGGGGACAGGGTATTCGTAATGAGCAGTTCTTC,CASSEAVWGQGIRNEQFF
TRBV6-5,TRBD1,-,TRBJ1-2,TGTGCCAGCAGTTACGTGACAGGGATTGGGTATGGCTACACCTTC,CASSYVTGIGYGYTF
TRBV19,TRBD1,once,TRBJ1-1,TGTGCCAGCAGCTCCGGACAGGGAGGAGTGAACACTGAAGCTTTCTTT,CASSSGQGGVNTEAFF
TRBV5-1,-,-,TRBJ2-7,TGCGCCAGCAGCACCGCTCGACAGATAGGAGTAAACGAGCAGTACTTC,CASSTARQIGVNEQYF
TRBV4-1,-,once,TRBJ2-1,TGCGCCAGCAGCCAGCTAGGGGGCAATGAGCAGTTCTTC,CASSQLGGNEQFF
TRBV6-5,TRBD1,-,TRBJ2-1,TGTGCCAGCAGTTACCGAGACGGGACAGTCTACAATGAGCAGTTCTTC,CASSYRDGTVYNEQFF
TRBV27,TRBD2,-,TRBJ2-1,TGTGCCAGCGCACTAGGACTAGCGGGGGGGCAGTTCTTC,CASALGLAGGQFF
TRBV19,-,-,TRBJ1-5,TGTGCCAGTAGCAAAAACCGGCCCAGGGGCAATCAGCCCCAGCATTTT,CASSKNRPRGNQPQHF
TRBV18,-,-,TRBJ1-2,TGTGCCAGCTCACCATCTCTCGGACAGAATGGCTACACCTTC,CASSPSLGQNGYTF
TRBV7-9,TRBD1,-,TRBJ1-2,TGTGCCAGCAGCTTAAGTCCGGGACAGGGGAACTATGGCTACACCTTC,CASSLSPGQGNYGYTF
TRBV11-2,-,-,TRBJ2-7,TGTGCCAGCAGACTAGGGGGGGACGAGCAGTACTTC,CASRLGGDEQYF
TRBV7-8,-,-,TRBJ2-5,TGTGCCAGCAGTCAAAAAACGCGAGCAAAGGAGACCCAGTACTTC,CASSQKTRAKETQYF
TRBV14,-,-,TRBJ1-1,TGTGCCAGCAGCCAAGCCGTCCACGGAGGGACTGAAGCTTTCTTT,CASSQAVHGGTEAFF
TRBV5-1,TRBD1,-,TRBJ1-4,TGCGCCAGCAGCTGGCAGGGGGTGGCAACTAATGAAAAACTGTTTTTT,CASSWQGVATNEKLFF
TRBV11-2,-,-,TRBJ2-7,TGTGCCAGCAGCTTAGAAATCGGACAGACCTACGAGCAGTACTTC,CASSLEIGQTYEQYF
TRBV5-1,-,-,TRBJ1-1,TGCGCCAGCAGCTTAACAGGGAAGGGCACTGAAGCTTTCTTT,CASSLTGKGTEAFF
TRBV5-1,-,-,TRBJ2-7,TGCGCCAGCAGCTCTCAAGCTGGTCCTCTCTACGAGCAGTACTTC,CASSSQAGPLYEQYF
TRBV18,TRBD1,-,TRBJ2-7,TGTGCCAGCTCACAAGGGACAGGGTTGTCCTACGAGCAGTACTTC,CASSQGTGLSYEQYF
TRBV10-2,TRBD1,-,TRBJ2-2,TGCGCCAGCAGTGAGGGGCAGGGGGCCGGTGGCCGGAACACCGGGGAGCTGTTTTTT,CASSEGQGAGGRNTGELFF
TRBV4-1,-,-,TRBJ2-6,TGCGCCAGCACCATAGATGGGGCCAACGTCCTGACTTTC,CASTIDGANVLTF
TRBV21-1,-,-,TRBJ1-1,TGTGCCAGCAGCACTCCGGGGGGACGGACTGAAGCTTTCTTT,CASSTPGGRTEAFF
TRBV4-1,-,-,TRBJ1-1,TGCGCCAGCAGCCAAGTAGCGGGCACTGAAGCTTTCTTT,CASSQVAGTEAFF
TRBV7-2,TRBD1,-,TRBJ1-2,TGTGCCAGCAGCTTAACCAAAACCAGGGGGGCGGTTGGCTACACCTTC,CASSLTKTRGAVGYTF
TRBV4-3,-,-,TRBJ2-6,TGCGCCAGCAGCCAAAACCCCGGGGTTACCGGGGCCAACGTCCTGACTTTC,CASSQNPGVTGANVLTF
TRBV19,TRBD1,few,TRBJ1-5,TGTGCCAGTAGCCGTACGGACAGGGGGCTTGGTAATCAGCCCCAGCATTTT,CASSRTDRGLGNQPQHF
TRBV5-5,TRBD1,few,TRBJ1-6,TGTGCCAGCAGCCTCGCTAGGGGGGACAGGGGTCGTTCACCCCTCCACTTT,CASSLARGDRGRSPLHF
TRBV19,TRBD1,-,TRBJ1-2,TGTGCCAGTAGTATAGACCTTCCAGGGGGCGCAGAGGGCTACACCTTC,CASSIDLPGGAEGYTF
TRBV7-9,-,-,TRBJ1-3,TGTGCCAGCAGCCCCCGGGACTACCAGAACACCATATATTTT,CASSPRDYQNTIYF
TRBV7-6,TRBD1,once,TRBJ1-1,TGTGCCAGCAGCTTCTCTTACCGGGACAGGGATCCCTATTCTGAAGCTTTCTTT,CASSFSYRDRDPYSEAFF
TRBV6-5,-,-,TRBJ1-1,TGTGCCAGTTCATTGCGGGGGGGATCGACTGAAGCTTTCTTT,CASSLRGGSTEAFF
TRBV19,-,-,TRBJ1-3,TGTGCCAGTAGTCTCCTGGGCCCTGGAAACACCATATATTTT,CASSLLGPGNTIYF
TRBV15,-,-,TRBJ1-5,TGTGCCACCAGCAGAGAGGGGCCTCCTAGGGAGCCCCAGCATTTT,CATSREGPPREPQHF
TRBV7-2,TRBD1,-,TRBJ2-4,TGTGCCAGCAGCTTAAGGGACAGGAGGAACATTCAGTACTTC,CASSLRDRRNIQYF
TRBV14,TRBD1,-,TRBJ1-2,TGTGCCAGCAGCCAGCGACAGGGGGGTGGCTACACCTTC,CASSQRQGGGYTF
TRBV6-6,TRBD1,-,TRBJ1-1,TGTGCCAGCAGTTACAAAAGGACAGGGGGGGAAGCTTTCTTT,CASSYKRTGGEAFF
TRBV9,TRBD2,-,TRBJ2-5,TGTGCCAGCAGCGTAGATGGGGGGGAAGAGACCCAGTACTTC,CASSVDGGEETQYF
TRBV15,-,-,TRBJ1-5,TGTGCCACCAGCAGGGAGAGGGGGAGTGGGAATCAGCCCCAGCATTTT,CATSRERGSGNQPQHF
TRBV30,TRBD2,-,TRBJ2-1,TGTGCCTGGAGAAGCGGGGGGGTATACAATGAGCAGTTCTTC,CAWRSGGVYNEQFF
TRBV28,TRBD2,-,TRBJ2-2,TGTGCCAGCATCTACTCTCTAGCGGGGACTAACACCGGGGAGCTGTTTTTT,CASIYSLAGTNTGELFF